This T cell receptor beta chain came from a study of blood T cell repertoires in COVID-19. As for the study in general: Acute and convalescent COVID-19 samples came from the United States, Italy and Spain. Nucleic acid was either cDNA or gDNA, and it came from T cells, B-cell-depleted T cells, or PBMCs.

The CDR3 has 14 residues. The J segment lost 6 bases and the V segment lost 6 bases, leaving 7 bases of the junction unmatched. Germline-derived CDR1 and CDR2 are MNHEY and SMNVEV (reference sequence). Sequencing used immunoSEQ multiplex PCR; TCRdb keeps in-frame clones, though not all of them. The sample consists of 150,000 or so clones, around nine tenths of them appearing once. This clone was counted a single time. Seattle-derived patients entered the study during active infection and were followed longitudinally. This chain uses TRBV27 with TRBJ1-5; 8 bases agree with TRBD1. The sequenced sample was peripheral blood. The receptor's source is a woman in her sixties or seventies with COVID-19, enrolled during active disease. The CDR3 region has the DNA TGTGCCAGCAGCCGGGACAGGACGGTTCAGCCCCAGCATTTT. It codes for CASSRDRTVQPQHF.